The table lists the clone carrying this T cell receptor beta chain with a few counts. The antigen is not known. The data are from a study of radiation and T cells in renal cell carcinoma. Germline V gene lookup returns CDR1 SGHRS and CDR2 YFSETQ. CDR3 size: 13 residues. Trimming stripped 0 bases from V and 3 bases from J, with 3 bases between. Sample time point: blood 2 weeks post-SBRT. Treatment of the sample: 15 Gy SBRT to primary tumor, nephrectomy 4 weeks later. After SBRT, blood was collected at 2 and 4 weeks, plus baseline. The tumor was a clear cell renal cell carcinoma. Study results and limitations: No pretreatment tumor biopsies were available for baseline clonotypes. In blood, top tumor clones expanded by 2 weeks, shrinking by 4.

Measured with immunoSEQ multiplex PCR; TCRdb has only the in-frame clones, and not every one. The sample gives more than 150,000 clones, roughly 86% of which show up once; roughly 13% is in the top ten. This chain connects TRBV5-1 to TRBJ1-4; D unclear. This TCR was recovered from a woman aged 50 to 65 with renal cell carcinoma. The specimen was blood, collected from a patient whose treatment included radiotherapy and nephrectomy. CDR3 nucleotides: TGCGCCAGCAGCTTGGAGGCTAATGAAAAACTGTTTTTT. It yields the protein CASSLEANEKLFF.